This T cell receptor beta chain was sequenced during a study of shared clonotypes between healthy human individuals. Participating donors were healthy, HIV-negative adults free of recent acute infections or vaccinations. A remark on this clone: What it recognizes is unknown.

Overall study results and limits: Non-shared clonotypes had lower generation probabilities than clonotypes shared by all four sorted-subset donors.

Germline loops: CDR1 MNHEY, CDR2 SVGAGI. CDR3 length: 12 residues. V was trimmed by 8 bases and J by 7 bases, leaving 9 bases between them. Execution of the assay was at deep level. For each subset, genomic DNA was distributed in equal portions over several immunoSEQ plates. The assay was immunoSEQ multiplex PCR, and TCRdb's table has in-frame clones only and misses some. The data contain about 2 million clones, approximately 95% of them singletons. The genes are TRBV6-5 and TRBJ1-6; D uncertain. What was sequenced was naive CD4+ T cells sorted from blood. Noted subset: CD45RA+ positively selected. This sequence originates from a man aged 18 to 29 in good health. CDR3 DNA: TGTGCCAGCGGACGGGCCAATTCACCCCTCCACTTT. This gives the protein CASGRANSPLHF.